Presented here are 8 T cell receptor beta chains from one specimen sequenced in a study of cytomegalovirus exposure and HLA in healthy donors. In the PCR, 60 Vbeta and 13 Jbeta primers were used. Profiling relied on immunoSEQ multiplex PCR, and the TCRdb table lists in-frame clones only, not all of them. The top ten hold roughly 3.4% of the sample, which has 90,000 or so clones, roughly four fifths seen once. Material for sequencing was PBMCs. These TCRs come from a man under 40 in good health and CMV-seropositive.

The gene calls are TRBV13 and TRBJ2-6; D is undetermined. Germline lookup yields CDR1 PRHDT and CDR2 FYEKMQ (reference sequence). Trimming took off 4 bases at V and 2 bases at J, with 3 bases between the two ends. This CDR3 spans 13 amino acids. This CDR3 is CASSSAGANVLTF. The CDR3 region has the DNA TGTGCCAGCAGCTCCGCTGGGGCCAACGTCCTGACTTTC.

The V gene is TRBV7-7, the J gene TRBJ2-1; tentatively, D is TRBD1 (6 bases). CDR1 SSHAT and CDR2 FNYEAQ come from the germline V gene (reference sequence). The V end lost 1 base, the J end lost 7 bases, and 11 bases lay between the germline ends. The CDR3 is made up of 14 amino acids. The CDR3 here is CASSLVSGDNEQFF. The CDR3 DNA reads as TGTGCCAGCAGCTTAGTCTCAGGGGATAATGAGCAGTTCTTC.

This clone was counted only a few times. This chain joins TRBV4-2 and TRBJ1-2; D not certain. Germline CDR1 is LGHNA and CDR2 is YNFKEQ. Trimming removed 1 base at V and 8 bases at J, with 17 bases between. CDR3 length equals 15 residues. The CDR3 here is CASSQGGSSFGGYTF. The CDR3 DNA is TGTGCCAGCAGCCAAGGTGGCAGTTCTTTTGGCGGCTACACCTTC.

This chain uses TRBV7-2 with TRBJ1-5; D remains ambiguous. The CDR3 sequence is 16 residues long. In germline, CDR1 is SGHTA, CDR2 FQGNSA. The V end lost 1 base, the J end lost 7 bases, and 17 bases lay between the germline ends. CDR3 loop: CASSLVGPPAGQPQHF. The CDR3 DNA follows: TGTGCCAGCAGCTTAGTAGGGCCCCCGGCGGGACAGCCCCAGCATTTT.

This sequence joins TRBV5-4 and TRBJ2-3, with 10 bases fitting TRBD1. The CDR3 totals 15 residues. CDR1 and CDR2 from the germline V gene are SGHNT and YYREEE (reference sequence). V trimming: 3 bases; J trimming: 4 bases; junction bases outside the gene matches: 5. Written as DNA, the CDR3 is TGTGCCAGCAGCTGGGGGGACAGGGGTCCAGATACGCAGTATTTT. It codes for CASSWGDRGPDTQYF.

The chain uses TRBV6-5 and TRBJ2-7; unclear D gene. This CDR3 has 14 residues. Germline values: CDR1 MNHEY, CDR2 SVGAGI. Trimming removed 5 bases from V and 5 bases from J, with 16 bases in between. The CDR3 region has the DNA TGTGCCAGCAGTCTTACGGCAGACGGAGACGAGCAGTACTTC. This translates into CASSLTADGDEQYF.

This clone was picked up one time. The junction does not match germline at one end; this may be a read error. This chain uses TRBV7-9 with TRBJ2-3, with unresolved D. The CDR3 has 12 residues. Germline loops: CDR1 SEHNR, CDR2 FQNEAQ (reference sequence). The CDR3 reads CSSSLLRDTQYF. DNA of the CDR3: TGTTCCAGCAGCTTACTCCGAGATACGCAGTATTTT.

This chain uses TRBV4-1 with TRBJ2-7; 12 bases line up with TRBD1. The V and J ends lost 3 bases and 7 bases, in that order; junction bases with no gene match: 10. The CDR3 length is 16 residues. Germline assignment: CDR1 MGHRA and CDR2 YSYEKL. CDR3 DNA: TGCGCCAGCAGCCACGACAGGGACAGGGGGCCGAGAGAGCAGTACTTC. Amino acid sequence: CASSHDRDRGPREQYF.